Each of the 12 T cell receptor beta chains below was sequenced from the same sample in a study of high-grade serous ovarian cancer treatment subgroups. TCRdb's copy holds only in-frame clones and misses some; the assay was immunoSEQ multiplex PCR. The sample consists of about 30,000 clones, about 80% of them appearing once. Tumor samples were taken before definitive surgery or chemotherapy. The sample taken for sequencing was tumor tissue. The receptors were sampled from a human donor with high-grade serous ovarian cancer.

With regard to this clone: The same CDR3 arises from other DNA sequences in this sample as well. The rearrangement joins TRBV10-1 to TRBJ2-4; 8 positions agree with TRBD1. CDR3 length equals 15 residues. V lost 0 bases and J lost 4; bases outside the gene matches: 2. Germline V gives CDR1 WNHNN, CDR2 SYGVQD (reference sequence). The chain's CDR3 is CASSESTGAKNIQYF. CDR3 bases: TGCGCCAGCAGTGAGTCGACAGGGGCGAAAAACATTCAGTACTTC.

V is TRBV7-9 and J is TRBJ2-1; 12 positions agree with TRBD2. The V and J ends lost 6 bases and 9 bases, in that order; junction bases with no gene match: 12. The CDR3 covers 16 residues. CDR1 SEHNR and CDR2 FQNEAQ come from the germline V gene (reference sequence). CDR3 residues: CASRPSGRGALVEQFF. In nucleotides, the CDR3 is TGTGCCAGCAGGCCTAGCGGGAGGGGGGCACTGGTTGAGCAGTTCTTC. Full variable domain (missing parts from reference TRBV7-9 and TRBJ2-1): DTGVSQNPRHKITKRGQNVTFRCDPISEHNRLYWYRQTLGQGPEFLTYFQNEAQLEKSRLLSDRFSAERPKGSFSTLEIQRTEQGDSAMYLCASRPSGRGALVEQFFGPGTRLTVL.

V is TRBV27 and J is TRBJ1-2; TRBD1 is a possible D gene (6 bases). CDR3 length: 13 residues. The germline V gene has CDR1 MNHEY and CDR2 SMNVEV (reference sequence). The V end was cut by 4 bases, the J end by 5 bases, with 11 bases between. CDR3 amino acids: CASSYTQGYGYTF. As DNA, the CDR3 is TGTGCCAGCAGTTACACCCAGGGGTATGGCTACACCTTC.

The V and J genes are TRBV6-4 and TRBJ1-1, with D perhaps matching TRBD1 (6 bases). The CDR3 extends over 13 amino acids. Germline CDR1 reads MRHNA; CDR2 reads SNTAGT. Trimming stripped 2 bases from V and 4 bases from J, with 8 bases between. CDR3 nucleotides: TGTGCCAGCAGTGACGGGGGGCTCACTGAAGCTTTCTTT. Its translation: CASSDGGLTEAFF.

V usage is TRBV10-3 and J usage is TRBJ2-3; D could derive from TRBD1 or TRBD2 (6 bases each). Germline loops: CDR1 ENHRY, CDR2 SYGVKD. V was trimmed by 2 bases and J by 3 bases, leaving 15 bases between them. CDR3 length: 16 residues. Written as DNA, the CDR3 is TGTGCCATCAGTGAGCCGGGGGCTAGCGCGACAGATACGCAGTATTTT. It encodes CAISEPGASATDTQYF.

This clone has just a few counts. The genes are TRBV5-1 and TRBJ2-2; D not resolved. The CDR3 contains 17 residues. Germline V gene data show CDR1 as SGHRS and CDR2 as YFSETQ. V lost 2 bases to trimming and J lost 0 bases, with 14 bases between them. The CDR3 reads CASSLIPTEPNTGELFF. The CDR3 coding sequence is TGCGCCAGCAGCTTAATCCCGACGGAACCGAACACCGGGGAGCTGTTTTTT.

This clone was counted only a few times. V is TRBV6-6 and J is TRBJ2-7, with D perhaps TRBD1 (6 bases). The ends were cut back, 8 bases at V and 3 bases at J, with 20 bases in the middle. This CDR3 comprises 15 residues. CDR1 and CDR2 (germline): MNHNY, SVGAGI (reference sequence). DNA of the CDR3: TGTGCCAGCCTGTTGGGGGCCCCTGAGCTCTACGAGCAGTACTTC. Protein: CASLLGAPELYEQYF.

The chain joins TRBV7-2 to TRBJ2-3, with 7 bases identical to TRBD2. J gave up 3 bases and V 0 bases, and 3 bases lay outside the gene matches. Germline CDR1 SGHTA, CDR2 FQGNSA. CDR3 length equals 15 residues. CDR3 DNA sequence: TGTGCCAGCAGCTTAGCGGGAGGGCGTACAGATACGCAGTATTTT. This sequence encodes CASSLAGGRTDTQYF.

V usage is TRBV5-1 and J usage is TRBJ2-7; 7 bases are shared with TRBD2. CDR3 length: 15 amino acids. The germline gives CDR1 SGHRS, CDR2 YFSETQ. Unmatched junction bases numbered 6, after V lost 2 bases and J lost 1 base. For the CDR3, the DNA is TGCGCCAGCAGCTTAGGGCTAGCGGCGTCCTACGAGCAGTACTTC. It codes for CASSLGLAASYEQYF.

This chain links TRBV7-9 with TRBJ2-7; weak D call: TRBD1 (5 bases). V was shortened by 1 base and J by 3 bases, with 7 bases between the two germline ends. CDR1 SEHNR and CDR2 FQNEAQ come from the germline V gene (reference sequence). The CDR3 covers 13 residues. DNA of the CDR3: TGTGCCAGCAGCTTAGGACAGTTCTACGAGCAGTACTTC. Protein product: CASSLGQFYEQYF.

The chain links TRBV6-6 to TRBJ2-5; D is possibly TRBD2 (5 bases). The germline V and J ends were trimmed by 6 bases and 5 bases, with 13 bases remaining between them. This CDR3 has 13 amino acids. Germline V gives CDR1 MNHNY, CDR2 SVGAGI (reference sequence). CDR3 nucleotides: TGTGCCAGCAGCCGGACCGAGGGTGAGACCCAGTACTTC. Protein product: CASSRTEGETQYF.

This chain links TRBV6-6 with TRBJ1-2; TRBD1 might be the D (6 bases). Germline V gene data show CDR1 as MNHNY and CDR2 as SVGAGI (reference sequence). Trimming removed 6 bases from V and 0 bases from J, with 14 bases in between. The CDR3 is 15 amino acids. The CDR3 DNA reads TGTGCCAGCAGCTACAAGGGGGAAGCTAACTATGGCTACACCTTC. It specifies CASSYKGEANYGYTF.